A single sample gave rise to the 21 T cell receptor beta chains below, sequenced in a study of blood T cell repertoires in COVID-19. The repertoire was sequenced with immunoSEQ multiplex PCR; TCRdb's copy has only in-frame clones and lacks some. The sample holds under 200,000 clones, approximately 90% seen once. The specimen was peripheral blood. These receptors were obtained from a man aged 50-59 years with acute or convalescent COVID-19.

The chain uses TRBV2 and TRBJ2-2, with 7 bases fitting TRBD1. This CDR3 contains 15 residues. J lost 3 bases, V lost 5 bases, and 6 bases had no gene match. The germline CDR1 and CDR2 sequences are SNHLY and FYNNEI. In DNA, the CDR3 is TGTGCCAGCAGTCCAGACAGGGTCGACACCGGGGAGCTGTTTTTT. Translated, it gives CASSPDRVDTGELFF.

This clone was seen just once. The rearrangement joins TRBV5-8 to TRBJ2-1; 11 nucleotides align to TRBD2. V dropped 7 bases and J dropped 3; count of bases not matched to a gene: 9. The CDR3 is 16 residues long. Germline values: CDR1 SGHTS, CDR2 YDEGEE. The CDR3 nucleotides read TGTGCCAGCGGGCTAGCGGGAGGATCATACTACAATGAGCAGTTCTTC. This gives the protein CASGLAGGSYYNEQFF.

The V call is TRBV12-3 or TRBV12-4, the J call TRBJ1-2; D possibly corresponds to TRBD1 (6 bases). The V end lost 2 bases, the J end lost 2 bases, and 6 bases lay between the germline ends. The CDR3 consists of 13 residues. The DNA for the CDR3 is TGTGCCAGCAGTTTACAGGGGAACTATGGCTACACCTTC. Translated: CASSLQGNYGYTF.

The V gene is TRBV5-1, the J gene TRBJ1-1; the D gene is possibly TRBD1 (5 bases). V was shortened by 3 bases and J by 5 bases, with 14 bases between the two germline ends. CDR3 length: 14 amino acids. CDR1 SGHRS and CDR2 YFSETQ come from the germline V gene. CDR3 region: CASSSRRGYTEAFF. The CDR3 DNA sequence: TGCGCCAGCAGCTCGAGAAGGGGATATACTGAAGCTTTCTTT.

The chain is built from TRBV11-3 and TRBJ1-3; D may be TRBD1 (5 bases). V lost 2 bases, J lost 0 bases, and 14 bases lay in between. The CDR3 contains 17 residues. CDR1 and CDR2 from the germline V gene are SGHNT and YENEEA. The CDR3 bases are TGTGCCAGCAGCTTACGCAGGGCCCCCCTCTCTGGAAACACCATATATTTT. Translation: CASSLRRAPLSGNTIYF.

The V and J genes are TRBV2 and TRBJ2-5; D perhaps matches TRBD1 (6 bases). Germline lookup yields CDR1 SNHLY and CDR2 FYNNEI. The CDR3 totals 18 residues. The V end was cut by 5 bases, the J end by 2 bases, with 24 bases between. CDR3 sequence (DNA): TGTGCCAGCAGTTTATGGGGGCGCGCATGGGGTGGACAAGAGACCCAGTACTTC. It specifies CASSLWGRAWGGQETQYF.

The chain carries TRBV7-9 and TRBJ2-1; 11 bases are a match to TRBD2. The CDR3 consists of 16 residues. J was trimmed by 10 bases and V by 5 bases; bases with no gene match: 13. Germline values: CDR1 SEHNR, CDR2 FQNEAQ (reference sequence). The CDR3 nucleotides are TGTGCCAGCAGCCGGCGCACTAGCGGGAGAAGATGGGAGCAGTTCTTC. Its protein product is CASSRRTSGRRWEQFF. The complete variable domain, with remaining parts taken from reference TRBV7-9 and TRBJ2-1, reads DTGVSQNPRHKITKRGQNVTFRCDPISEHNRLYWYRQTLGQGPEFLTYFQNEAQLEKSRLLSDRFSAERPKGSFSTLEIQRTEQGDSAMYLCASSRRTSGRRWEQFFGPGTRLTVL.

The chain joins TRBV10-3 to TRBJ1-5; D call uncertain. The CDR3 consists of 16 residues. Germline values: CDR1 ENHRY, CDR2 SYGVKD. V was pared by 5 bases and J by 5 bases, with 19 bases between. The CDR3 nucleotides are TGTGCCATCAGTCCCCGGGAAACAAACGGCCATCAGCCCCAGCATTTT. This codes for CAISPRETNGHQPQHF.

Only a few counts were recorded for this clone. The chain combines TRBV28 with TRBJ2-7; TRBD2 agrees at 10 bases. Germline V lookup: CDR1 MDHEN, CDR2 SYDVKM. The CDR3 sequence is 16 residues long. The trim removed 1 base at V and 2 bases at J, leaving 5 bases unmatched. The CDR3 nucleotides are TGTGCCAGCAGTTTATTGCGGACTAGCGGAACCTACGAGCAGTACTTC. Its protein is CASSLLRTSGTYEQYF. Using reference TRBV28 and TRBJ2-7 for the parts outside the CDR3, the full variable domain is DVKVTQSSRYLVKRTGEKVFLECVQDMDHENMFWYRQDPGLGLRLIYFSYDVKMKEKGDIPEGYSVSREKKERFSLILESASTNQTSMYLCASSLLRTSGTYEQYFGPGTRLTVT.

This clone was seen only once. V usage is TRBV30 and J usage is TRBJ2-7; 7 nucleotides match TRBD1. CDR3 size: 14 residues. CDR1 is GTSNPN and CDR2 is SVGIG in the germline V gene (reference sequence). V lost 3 bases to trimming and J lost 1 base; unmatched junction nucleotides: 6. The DNA of the CDR3 is TGTGCCTGGAGCCGGACAGGTTTTTCCTACGAGCAGTACTTC. Translating it yields CAWSRTGFSYEQYF.

The chain combines TRBV30 with TRBJ1-3; TRBD1 agrees at 12 bases. This CDR3 comprises 15 residues. V gave up 4 bases and J gave up 2 bases; unmatched junction bases: 3. In germline, CDR1 is GTSNPN, CDR2 SVGIG (reference sequence). DNA for the CDR3: TGTGCCTGGACCGGGACAGGGGGCCCTGGAAACACCATATATTTT. Its protein is CAWTGTGGPGNTIYF.

Comment on this clone: Other DNA sequences in the same sample also yield this CDR3. This chain links TRBV5-1 with TRBJ2-2; 7 bases map to TRBD1. Losses at the gene ends were 0 bases for V and 2 bases for J; bases not matched to a gene: 1. Germline assignment: CDR1 SGHRS and CDR2 YFSETQ. The CDR3 runs to 15 residues. CDR3 sequence: CASSLGQGNTGELFF. As DNA, the CDR3 is TGCGCCAGCAGCTTGGGACAGGGTAACACCGGGGAGCTGTTTTTT.

J is TRBJ1-5 and V is TRBV7-9; tentatively, D is TRBD1 (5 bases). The germline CDR1 and CDR2 sequences are SEHNR and FQNEAQ (reference sequence). Trimming took off 3 bases at V and 5 bases at J, with 14 bases between the two ends. This CDR3 comprises 15 residues. CDR3 loop: CASSFGAGHDQPQHF. DNA of the CDR3: TGTGCCAGCAGCTTTGGGGCCGGACACGATCAGCCCCAGCATTTT.

The chain combines TRBV19 with TRBJ1-2; possibly TRBD1 for D (5 bases). The length of the CDR3 is 14 residues. With 3 bases removed from V and 2 bases from J, the gap between germline ends came to 10 bases. Germline CDR1 reads LNHDA; CDR2 reads SQIVND (reference sequence). The CDR3 sequence: CASSILPGNYGYTF. The CDR3 DNA follows: TGTGCCAGTAGTATCCTCCCAGGGAACTATGGCTACACCTTC.

The V call is TRBV7-9, the J call TRBJ2-1; 7 bases match TRBD1. V lost 4 bases, J lost 4 bases, and 7 bases stayed unmatched. The CDR3 sequence is 15 residues long. CDR1 is SEHNR, CDR2 FQNEAQ, per germline (reference sequence). The CDR3: CASSSPDRWYNEQFF. The CDR3 DNA sequence: TGTGCCAGCAGCTCACCGGACAGGTGGTACAATGAGCAGTTCTTC.

This chain links TRBV9 with TRBJ2-7; 11 bases map to TRBD1. The length of the CDR3 is 16 residues. The V gene's germline CDR1 is SGDLS and CDR2 YYNGEE. With 3 bases clipped from V and 6 bases from J, the junction kept 11 bases outside the gene matches. This CDR3 is CASSAGQGAVLGEQYF. The CDR3 DNA follows: TGTGCCAGCAGCGCCGGACAGGGGGCTGTGTTAGGCGAGCAGTACTTC.

CDR3 sequence: CASSFGLVSTGELFF. The CDR3 nucleotides are TGTGCCAGCAGCTTTGGGCTGGTCAGCACCGGGGAGCTGTTTTTT. The chain couples TRBV7-2 to TRBJ2-2; D is uncertain. From germline, CDR1 is SGHTA and CDR2 FQGNSA. The CDR3 has 15 amino acids. Trimming cost V 3 bases and J 4 bases, with 12 bases left between them.

The CDR3 region is CASSSAGQTTGELFF. The CDR3 DNA sequence: TGTGCCAGTAGTTCCGCGGGACAGACCACCGGGGAGCTGTTTTTT. This chain connects TRBV19 to TRBJ2-2, with a tentative D call TRBD1 (7 bases). The germline CDR1 and CDR2 sequences are LNHDA and SQIVND (reference sequence). CDR3 size: 15 residues. V was pared by 5 bases and J by 4 bases, with 14 bases between.

The chain uses TRBV9 and TRBJ2-1; 10 positions agree with TRBD2. J lost 0 bases, V lost 3 bases, and 3 bases had no gene match. The CDR3 runs 16 residues. Germline values: CDR1 SGDLS, CDR2 YYNGEE. The CDR3 DNA is TGTGCCAGCAGCGGACCTAGCGGGAGCTCCTACAATGAGCAGTTCTTC. Its translation: CASSGPSGSSYNEQFF.

The chain carries TRBV5-8 and TRBJ2-3; a weak D match, TRBD1 (6 bases). This CDR3 region has 14 residues. Germline lookup yields CDR1 SGHTS and CDR2 YDEGEE. Trimming removed 4 bases at V and 0 bases at J, with 9 bases between. The CDR3 bases are TGTGCCAGCAGCCCGGACAGAAGCACAGATACGCAGTATTTT. Its translation is CASSPDRSTDTQYF. Drawing the rest from reference TRBV5-8 and TRBJ2-3, the complete variable domain is EAGVTQSPTHLIKTRGQQATLRCSPISGHTSVYWYQQALGLGLQFLLWYDEGEERNRGNFPPRFSGRQFPNYSSELNVNALELEDSALYLCASSPDRSTDTQYFGPGTRLTVL.

About this clone: The junction differs from germline at one of its ends, possibly a read error. This same CDR3 is encoded by further DNA sequences in the sample. The V gene is TRBV15, the J gene TRBJ2-5; TRBD2 matches at 8 bases. Germline V CDR1 and CDR2: LNHNV, YYDKDF (reference sequence). This CDR3 is built from 16 residues. Here the CDR3 DNA reads TGCGCCACCAGCAGAGGAACCAGGACTAGCAGGGAGACCCAGTACTTC. Its protein product is CATSRGTRTSRETQYF.